What follows describes a single T cell receptor (beta chain). The data originate from a study of shared clonotypes between healthy human individuals. Without sorting, samples used tens of millions of PBMCs for genomic DNA. Germline lookup yields CDR1 SGHTA and CDR2 FQGNSA. The CDR3 is 15 residues long. V trimming: 7 bases; J trimming: 6 bases; junction bases outside the gene matches: 10. An even split of each subset's genomic DNA across several immunoSEQ plates was performed. The authors sequenced unsorted PBMC DNA on ten immunoSEQ deep assay plates. The protocol was immunoSEQ multiplex PCR, while the TCRdb copy is restricted to in-frame clones and leaves out a portion. The sample consists of some 470,000 clones, 76% of them appearing once.

V gene TRBV7-2 combines with J gene TRBJ2-1; 9 bases are a match to TRBD1. The TCR comes from a woman aged 40 to 49 in good health. Some clones in this sample may be carry-over from other donors' samples. Sequencing was carried out using PBMCs. CDR3 amino acids: CASTTGGTFGNEQFF. The CDR3 nucleotides are TGTGCCAGCACCACAGGGGGCACTTTTGGCAATGAGCAGTTCTTC.